The present T cell receptor beta chain was sequenced within a study of CD8 T cells in ankylosing spondylitis. About this clonotype itself: Antigen specificity is unknown.

Findings and caveats of the study: Clones linked to the disease showed a CD8+ phenotype. They occurred at relatively low frequencies in peripheral blood. Ankylosing spondylitis blood appeared to be characterized by a TCR beta motif of 8 or 9 highly homologous variants.

Via MiXCR, TCRdb re-called the 5' RACE reads, giving one row per CDR3 protein. The sample records some 200,000 distinct CDR3 sequences, over 10% being singletons. The V gene's germline CDR1 is DFQATT and CDR2 SNEGSKA (reference sequence). V lost 2 bases and J lost 3, with 3 bases in between. CDR3 length equals 11 residues. The chain employs TRBV20-1 and TRBJ2-3, with D uncertain. The sequencing sample was made of blood, either unsorted or a sorted T cell fraction (not recorded which). This sequence originates from a male donor with ankylosing spondylitis or in good health (not recorded which). Here the CDR3 reads CSARTTDTQYF. DNA of the CDR3: TGCAGTGCTAGAACGACAGATACGCAGTATTTT.